Sequencing of this T cell receptor beta chain was carried out in a study of spatial heterogeneity in lung cancer. Findings and limits, study-wide: Intratumoral expanded alpha and beta TCR counts were found to track tumor mutation counts.

Time point reported: sample taken at primary tumor resection. To note about this clonotype: Its antigen remains unknown. This beta chain is a stray read from a library made for alpha chains; its abundance is not meaningful.

The germline gives CDR1 SGHTA, CDR2 FQGTGA. The length of the CDR3 is 16 residues. V lost 2 bases and J lost 0, with 10 bases in between. Via MiXCR, TCRdb re-called the 5' RACE reads, giving one row per CDR3 protein. The sample has about 1,500 distinct CDR3 sequences; 5.5% to 7% are singletons. The clonotype originates from a female donor with early-stage non-small cell lung cancer. The chain employs TRBV7-3 and TRBJ2-2, with D unclear. The source material was lung tumor tissue, sampled at surgery. CDR3 bases: TGTGCCAGCAGCTTAGAAGGCTCCTCGAACACCGGGGAGCTGTTTTTT. It yields the protein CASSLEGSSNTGELFF.